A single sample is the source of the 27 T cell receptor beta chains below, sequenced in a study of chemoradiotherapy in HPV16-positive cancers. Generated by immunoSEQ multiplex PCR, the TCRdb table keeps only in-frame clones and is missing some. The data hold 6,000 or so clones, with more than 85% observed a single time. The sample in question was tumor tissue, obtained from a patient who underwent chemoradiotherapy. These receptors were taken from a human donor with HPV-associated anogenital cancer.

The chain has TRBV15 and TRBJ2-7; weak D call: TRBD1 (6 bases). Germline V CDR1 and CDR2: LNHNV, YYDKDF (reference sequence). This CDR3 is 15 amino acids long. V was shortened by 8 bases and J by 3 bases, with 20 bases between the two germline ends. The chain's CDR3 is CATSKERGTFYEQYF. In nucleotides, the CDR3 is TGTGCCACCTCAAAAGAAAGGGGGACCTTCTACGAGCAGTACTTC.

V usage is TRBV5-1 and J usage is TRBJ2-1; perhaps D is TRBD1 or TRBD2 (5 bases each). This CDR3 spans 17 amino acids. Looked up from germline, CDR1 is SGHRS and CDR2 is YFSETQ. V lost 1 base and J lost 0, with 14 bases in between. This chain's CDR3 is CASSLSGRPSSYNEQFF. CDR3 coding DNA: TGCGCCAGCAGCTTGTCGGGACGCCCCAGCTCCTACAATGAGCAGTTCTTC.

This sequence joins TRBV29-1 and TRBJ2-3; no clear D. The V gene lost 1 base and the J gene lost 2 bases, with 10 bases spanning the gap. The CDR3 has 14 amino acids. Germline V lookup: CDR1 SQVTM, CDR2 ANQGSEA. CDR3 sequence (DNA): TGCAGCGTTGAAGGGTCTGCATCCACAGATACGCAGTATTTT. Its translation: CSVEGSASTDTQYF.

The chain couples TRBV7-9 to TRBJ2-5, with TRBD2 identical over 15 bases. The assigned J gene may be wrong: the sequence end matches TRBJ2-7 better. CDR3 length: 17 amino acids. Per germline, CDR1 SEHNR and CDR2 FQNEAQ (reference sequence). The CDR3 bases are TGTGCCAGCAGCCGGGGACTAGCGGGAGGCTTTACCTACGAGCAGTACTTC. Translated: CASSRGLAGGFTYEQYF.

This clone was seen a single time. Written as DNA, the CDR3 is TGCAGTGCTAAATCGACGGTCGAAGCTTTCTTT. Its translation is CSAKSTVEAFF. V gene TRBV20-1 combines with J gene TRBJ1-1, with D uncertain. CDR3 length: 11 amino acids. Per the germline V gene, CDR1 is DFQATT and CDR2 is SNEGSKA (reference sequence). Trimming left V 4 bases short and J 8 bases short, with 11 bases between.

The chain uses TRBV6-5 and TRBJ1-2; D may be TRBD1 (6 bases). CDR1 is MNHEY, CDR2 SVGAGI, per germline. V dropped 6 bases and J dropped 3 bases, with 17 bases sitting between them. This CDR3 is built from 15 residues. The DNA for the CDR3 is TGTGCCAGCAGGCAAAAGTTCACAGGGCACTATGGCTACACCTTC. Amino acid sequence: CASRQKFTGHYGYTF.

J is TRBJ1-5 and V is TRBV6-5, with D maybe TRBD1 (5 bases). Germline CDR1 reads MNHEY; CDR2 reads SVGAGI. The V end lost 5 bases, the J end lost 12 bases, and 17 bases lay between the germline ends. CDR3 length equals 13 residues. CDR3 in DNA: TGTGCCAGCAGTACCCGGGAGAATCAGGGCCAGCATTTT. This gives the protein CASSTRENQGQHF.

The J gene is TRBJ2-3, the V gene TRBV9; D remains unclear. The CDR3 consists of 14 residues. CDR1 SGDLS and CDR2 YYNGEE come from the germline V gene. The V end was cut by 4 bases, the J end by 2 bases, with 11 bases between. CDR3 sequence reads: CASSISDPTDTQYF. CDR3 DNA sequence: TGTGCCAGCAGCATCTCGGACCCCACAGATACGCAGTATTTT.

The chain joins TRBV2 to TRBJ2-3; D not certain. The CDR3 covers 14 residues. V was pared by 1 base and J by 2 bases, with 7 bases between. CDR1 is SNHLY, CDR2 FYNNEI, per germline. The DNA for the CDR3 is TGTGCCAGCAGTGAAGTAGGTTACACAGATACGCAGTATTTT. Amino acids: CASSEVGYTDTQYF.

The CDR3 DNA sequence: TGTGCCAGCAGCCCTAGCGGGCTTTATCTCTACGAGCAGTACTTC. Protein product: CASSPSGLYLYEQYF. The chain joins TRBV13 to TRBJ2-7; 8 bases are a match to TRBD2. CDR3 length: 15 amino acids. V trimming: 5 bases; J trimming: 3 bases; junction bases outside the gene matches: 9. Germline values: CDR1 PRHDT, CDR2 FYEKMQ (reference sequence).

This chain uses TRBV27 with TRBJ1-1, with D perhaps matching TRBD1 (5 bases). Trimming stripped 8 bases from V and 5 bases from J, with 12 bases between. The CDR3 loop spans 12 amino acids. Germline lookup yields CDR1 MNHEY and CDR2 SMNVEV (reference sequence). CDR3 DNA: TGTGCCAGCTGGAAGTGGGGGACTGAAGCTTTCTTT. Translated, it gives CASWKWGTEAFF.

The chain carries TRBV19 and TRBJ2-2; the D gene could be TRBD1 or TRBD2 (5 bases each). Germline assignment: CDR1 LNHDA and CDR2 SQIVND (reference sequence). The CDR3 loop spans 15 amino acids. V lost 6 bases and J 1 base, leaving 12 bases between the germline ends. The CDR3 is CASSTGRWNTGELFF. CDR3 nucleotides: TGTGCCAGTAGCACGGGACGGTGGAACACCGGGGAGCTGTTTTTT. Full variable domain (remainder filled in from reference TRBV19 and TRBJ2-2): DGGITQSPKYLFRKEGQNVTLSCEQNLNHDAMYWYRQDPGQGLRLIYYSQIVNDFQKGDIAEGYSVSREKKESFPLTVTSAQKNPTAFYLCASSTGRWNTGELFFGEGSRLTVL.

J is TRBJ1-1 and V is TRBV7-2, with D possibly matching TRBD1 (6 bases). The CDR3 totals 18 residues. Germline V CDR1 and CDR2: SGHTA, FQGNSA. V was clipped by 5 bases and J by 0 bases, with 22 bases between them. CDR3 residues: CASSPSVVRNRVNTEAFF. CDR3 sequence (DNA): TGTGCCAGCAGCCCAAGCGTAGTTAGAAACAGGGTGAACACTGAAGCTTTCTTT. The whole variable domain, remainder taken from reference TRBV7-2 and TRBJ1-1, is GAGVSQSPSNKVTEKGKDVELRCDPISGHTALYWYRQSLGQGLEFLIYFQGNSAPDKSGLPSDRFSAERTGGSVSTLTIQRTQQEDSAVYLCASSPSVVRNRVNTEAFFGQGTRLTVV.

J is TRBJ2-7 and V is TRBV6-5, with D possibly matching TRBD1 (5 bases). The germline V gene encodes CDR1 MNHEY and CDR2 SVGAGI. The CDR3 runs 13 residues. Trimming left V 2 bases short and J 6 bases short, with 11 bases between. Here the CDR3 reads CASSYRGLLEQYF. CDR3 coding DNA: TGTGCCAGCAGTTACAGGGGTTTACTCGAGCAGTACTTC.

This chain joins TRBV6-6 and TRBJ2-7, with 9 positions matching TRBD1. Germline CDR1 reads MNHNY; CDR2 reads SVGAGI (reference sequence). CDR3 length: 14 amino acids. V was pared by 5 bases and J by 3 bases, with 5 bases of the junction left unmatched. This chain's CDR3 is CASSPGQGNYEQYF. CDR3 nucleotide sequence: TGTGCCAGCAGTCCCGGACAGGGGAACTACGAGCAGTACTTC.

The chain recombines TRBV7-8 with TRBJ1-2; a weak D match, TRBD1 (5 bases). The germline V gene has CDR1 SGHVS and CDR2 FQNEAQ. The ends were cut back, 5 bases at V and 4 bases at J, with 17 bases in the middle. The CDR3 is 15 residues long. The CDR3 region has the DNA TGTGCCAGCAGCCACATTCCGACAGTTCTCTATGGCTACACCTTC. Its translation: CASSHIPTVLYGYTF.

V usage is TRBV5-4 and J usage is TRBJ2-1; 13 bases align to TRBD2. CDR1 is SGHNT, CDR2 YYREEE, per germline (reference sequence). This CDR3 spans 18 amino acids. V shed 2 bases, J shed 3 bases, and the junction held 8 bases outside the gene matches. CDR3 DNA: TGTGCCAGCAGCTTACCGGGACTAGCGGGACCGGACTACAATGAGCAGTTCTTC. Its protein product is CASSLPGLAGPDYNEQFF.

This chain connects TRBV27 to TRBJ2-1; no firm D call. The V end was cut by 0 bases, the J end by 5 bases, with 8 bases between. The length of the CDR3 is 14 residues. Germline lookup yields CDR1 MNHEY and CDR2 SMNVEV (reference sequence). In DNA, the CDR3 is TGTGCCAGCAGTTTATCGACCAACCACAATGAGCAGTTCTTC. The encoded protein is CASSLSTNHNEQFF.

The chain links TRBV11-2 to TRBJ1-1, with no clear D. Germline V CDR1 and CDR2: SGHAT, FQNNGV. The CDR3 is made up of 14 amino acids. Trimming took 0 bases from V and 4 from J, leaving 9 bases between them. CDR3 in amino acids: CASSLDLSSTEAFF. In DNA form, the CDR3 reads TGTGCCAGCAGCTTAGATCTTTCCTCCACTGAAGCTTTCTTT.

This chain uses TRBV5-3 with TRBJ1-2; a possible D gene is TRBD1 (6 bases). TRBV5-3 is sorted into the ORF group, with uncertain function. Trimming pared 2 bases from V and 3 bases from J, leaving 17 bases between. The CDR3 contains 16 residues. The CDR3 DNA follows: TGTGCCAGAAGCTTCCTAATAGGACAGCTCTACTATGGCTACACCTTC. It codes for CARSFLIGQLYYGYTF.

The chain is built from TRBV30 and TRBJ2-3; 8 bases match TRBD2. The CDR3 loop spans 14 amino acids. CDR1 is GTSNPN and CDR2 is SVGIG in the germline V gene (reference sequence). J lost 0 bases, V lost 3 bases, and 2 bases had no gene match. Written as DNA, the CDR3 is TGTGCCTGGAGCTCTAGCGGGAGCACAGATACGCAGTATTTT. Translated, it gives CAWSSSGSTDTQYF.

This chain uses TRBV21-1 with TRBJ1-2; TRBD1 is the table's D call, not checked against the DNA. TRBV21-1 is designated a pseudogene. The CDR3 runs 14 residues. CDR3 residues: CASRVLQGAPGYTF. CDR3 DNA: TGTGCCAGCAGGGTTCTACAGGGGGCTCCTGGCTACACCTTC.

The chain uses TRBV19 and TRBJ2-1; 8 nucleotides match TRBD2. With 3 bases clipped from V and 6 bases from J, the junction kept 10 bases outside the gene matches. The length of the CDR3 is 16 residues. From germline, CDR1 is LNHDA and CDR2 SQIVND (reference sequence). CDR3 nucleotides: TGTGCCAGTAGTATCCCCGGAAGCGGGAGATTCAATGAGCAGTTCTTC. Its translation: CASSIPGSGRFNEQFF.

CDR3 nucleotides: TGTGCCAGCAGTTCTGGGCCCGGGACGAACTATGGCTACACCTTC. It specifies CASSSGPGTNYGYTF. The chain uses TRBV6-6 and TRBJ1-2, with D maybe TRBD1 (5 bases). Germline V gives CDR1 MNHNY, CDR2 SVGAGI (reference sequence). V lost 4 bases and J lost 2, with 14 bases in between. The CDR3 totals 15 residues.

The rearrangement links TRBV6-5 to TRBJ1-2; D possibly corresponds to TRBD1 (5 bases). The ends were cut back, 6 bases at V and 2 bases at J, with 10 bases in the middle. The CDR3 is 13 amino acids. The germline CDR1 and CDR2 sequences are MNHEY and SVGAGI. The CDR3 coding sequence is TGTGCCAGCAGGCAGGACACCAACTATGGCTACACCTTC. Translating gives CASRQDTNYGYTF.

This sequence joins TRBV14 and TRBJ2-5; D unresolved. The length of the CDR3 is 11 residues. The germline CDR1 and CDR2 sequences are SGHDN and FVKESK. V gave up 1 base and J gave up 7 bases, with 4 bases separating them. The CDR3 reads CASSQGGTQYF. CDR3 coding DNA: TGTGCCAGCAGCCAAGGGGGGACCCAGTACTTC.

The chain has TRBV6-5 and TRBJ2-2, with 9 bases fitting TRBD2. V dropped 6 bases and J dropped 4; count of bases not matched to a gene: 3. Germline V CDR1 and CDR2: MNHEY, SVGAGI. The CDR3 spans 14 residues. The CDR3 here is CASRPSGVTGELFF. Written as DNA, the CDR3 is TGTGCCAGCAGGCCTAGCGGGGTCACCGGGGAGCTGTTTTTT.